This T cell receptor (beta chain) was found in a study of cytomegalovirus exposure and HLA in healthy donors. About the research overall: Ancestry clustering placed about 80% of approximately 420 genotyped donors in the Caucasian-associated cluster. General study points: The study listed roughly 150 cytomegalovirus-associated TCR beta chains.

PCR used 60 Vbeta primers and 13 Jbeta primers. The assay was immunoSEQ multiplex PCR, and TCRdb's table has in-frame clones only and misses some. The sample holds 100,000 to 150,000 clones; about 83% are singletons and the top ten take 3.4%. Donors in the study were healthy people who gave bone marrow. Although they were nominally healthy when sampled, donors likely had unrecorded immune exposures. Looked up from germline, CDR1 is SGHRS and CDR2 is YFSETQ. Trimming removed 0 bases at V and 3 bases at J, with 10 bases between. CDR3 length: 14 amino acids. Turning to this clone: Its cognate antigen is unknown.

The clonotype comes from a man aged 25-40 years in good health and CMV-seronegative. The chain joins TRBV5-1 to TRBJ2-7; D perhaps matches TRBD2 (6 bases). Specimen: PBMCs. The CDR3 region has the DNA TGCGCCAGCAGCTTGGGACTAGTGGGCTACGAGCAGTACTTC. It specifies CASSLGLVGYEQYF.